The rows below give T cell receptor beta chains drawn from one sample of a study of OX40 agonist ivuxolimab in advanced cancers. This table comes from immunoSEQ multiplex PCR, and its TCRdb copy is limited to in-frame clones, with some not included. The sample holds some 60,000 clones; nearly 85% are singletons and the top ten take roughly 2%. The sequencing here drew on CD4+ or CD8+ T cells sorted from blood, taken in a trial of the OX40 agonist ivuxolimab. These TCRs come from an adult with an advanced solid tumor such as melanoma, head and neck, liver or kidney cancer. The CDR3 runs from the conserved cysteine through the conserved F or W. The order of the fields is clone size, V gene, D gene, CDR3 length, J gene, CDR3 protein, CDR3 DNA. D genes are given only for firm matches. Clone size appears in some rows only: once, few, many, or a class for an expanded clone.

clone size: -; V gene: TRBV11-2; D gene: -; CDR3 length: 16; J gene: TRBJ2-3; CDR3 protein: CASSLAGSYSTDTQYF; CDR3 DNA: TGTGCCAGCAGCTTAGCAGGCAGCTATAGCACAGATACGCAGTATTTT
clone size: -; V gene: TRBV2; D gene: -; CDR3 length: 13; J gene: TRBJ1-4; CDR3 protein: CASSGEVSEKLFF; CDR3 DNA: TGTGCCAGCAGTGGGGAAGTTAGTGAAAAACTGTTTTTT
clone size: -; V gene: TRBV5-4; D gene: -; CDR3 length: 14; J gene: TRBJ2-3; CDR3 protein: CASTTGTYTDTQYF; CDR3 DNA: TGTGCCAGCACCACCGGGACTTACACAGATACGCAGTATTTT
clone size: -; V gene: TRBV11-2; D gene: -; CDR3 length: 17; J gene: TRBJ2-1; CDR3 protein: CASSLGWGVRIYNEQFF; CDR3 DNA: TGTGCCAGCAGCTTAGGATGGGGGGTAAGAATCTACAATGAGCAGTTCTTC
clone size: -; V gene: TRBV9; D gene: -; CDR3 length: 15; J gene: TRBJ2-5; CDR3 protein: CASSPREGAGETQYF; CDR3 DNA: TGTGCCAGCAGCCCCAGGGAGGGGGCCGGGGAGACCCAGTACTTC
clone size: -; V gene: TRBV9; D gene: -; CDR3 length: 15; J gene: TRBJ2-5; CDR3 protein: CASSVVGGVGETQYF; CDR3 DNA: TGTGCCAGCAGCGTAGTAGGGGGAGTGGGAGAGACCCAGTACTTC
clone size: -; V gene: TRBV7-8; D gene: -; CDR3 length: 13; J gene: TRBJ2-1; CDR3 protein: CASSQGLYNEQFF; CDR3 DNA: TGTGCCAGCAGCCAGGGGCTTTACAATGAGCAGTTCTTC
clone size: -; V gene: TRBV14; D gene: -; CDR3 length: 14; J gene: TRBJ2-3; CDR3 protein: CASSPTASTDTQYF; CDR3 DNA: TGTGCCAGCAGCCCCACAGCTAGCACAGATACGCAGTATTTT
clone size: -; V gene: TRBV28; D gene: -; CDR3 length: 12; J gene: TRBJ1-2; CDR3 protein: CASRVSNYGYTF; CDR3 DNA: TGTGCCAGCAGAGTCTCCAACTATGGCTACACCTTC
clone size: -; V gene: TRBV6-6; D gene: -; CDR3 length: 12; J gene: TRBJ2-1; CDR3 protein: CASSSLPGQQFF; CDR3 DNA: TGTGCCAGCAGTTCGCTACCGGGACAGCAGTTCTTC
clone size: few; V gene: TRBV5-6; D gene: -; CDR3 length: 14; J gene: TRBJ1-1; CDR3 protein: CASSLGSKNTEAFF; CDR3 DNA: TGTGCCAGCAGCTTAGGCTCGAAGAACACTGAAGCTTTCTTT
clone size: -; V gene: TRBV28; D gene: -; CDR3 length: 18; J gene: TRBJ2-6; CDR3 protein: CASSSSWGGLSGANVLTF; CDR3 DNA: TGTGCCAGCAGTTCTTCATGGGGCGGTCTGTCTGGGGCCAACGTCCTGACTTTC
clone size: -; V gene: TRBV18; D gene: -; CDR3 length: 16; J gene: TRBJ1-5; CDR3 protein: CASSPRGRAGDQPQHF; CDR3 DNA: TGTGCCAGCTCACCACGGGGTAGGGCAGGGGATCAGCCCCAGCATTTT
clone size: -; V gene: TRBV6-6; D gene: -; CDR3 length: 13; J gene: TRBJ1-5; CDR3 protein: CASKGTQNQPQHF; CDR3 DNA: TGTGCCAGCAAGGGGACTCAGAATCAGCCCCAGCATTTT
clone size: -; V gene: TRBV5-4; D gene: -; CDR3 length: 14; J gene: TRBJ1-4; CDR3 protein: CASSRDPKAEKLFF; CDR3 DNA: TGTGCCAGCAGCCGTGATCCAAAGGCAGAAAAACTGTTTTTT
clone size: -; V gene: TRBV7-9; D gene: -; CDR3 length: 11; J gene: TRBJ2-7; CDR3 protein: CASSSGDEQYF; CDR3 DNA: TGTGCCAGCAGCTCAGGGGACGAGCAGTACTTC
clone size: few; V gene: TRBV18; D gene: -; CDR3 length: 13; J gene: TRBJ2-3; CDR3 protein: CASSSTVADTQYF; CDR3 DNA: TGTGCCAGCTCATCGACAGTAGCAGATACGCAGTATTTT
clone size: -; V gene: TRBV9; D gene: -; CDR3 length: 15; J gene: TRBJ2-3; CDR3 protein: CASNPSGGTTDTQYF; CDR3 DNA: TGTGCCAGCAATCCCTCTGGGGGGACCACAGATACGCAGTATTTT
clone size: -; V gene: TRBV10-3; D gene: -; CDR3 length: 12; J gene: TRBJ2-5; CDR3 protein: CAISERLETQYF; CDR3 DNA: TGTGCCATCAGTGAGAGATTGGAGACCCAGTACTTC
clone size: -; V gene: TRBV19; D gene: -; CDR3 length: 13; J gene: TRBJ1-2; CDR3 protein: CASSITGGYGYTF; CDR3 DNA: TGTGCCAGTAGTATCACAGGAGGGTATGGCTACACCTTC
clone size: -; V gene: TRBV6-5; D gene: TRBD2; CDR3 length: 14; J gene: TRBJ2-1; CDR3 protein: CASKALAGYNEQFF; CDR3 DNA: TGTGCCAGCAAGGCACTAGCGGGTTACAATGAGCAGTTCTTC
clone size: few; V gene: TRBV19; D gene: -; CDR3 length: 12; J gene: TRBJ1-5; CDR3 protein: CASSLPNQPQHF; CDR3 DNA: TGTGCCAGTAGTCTCCCTAATCAGCCCCAGCATTTT
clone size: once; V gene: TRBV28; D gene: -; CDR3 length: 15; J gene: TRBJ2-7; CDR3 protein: CATGFWGARSYEQYF; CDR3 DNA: TGTGCCACCGGATTTTGGGGGGCACGCTCCTACGAGCAGTACTTC
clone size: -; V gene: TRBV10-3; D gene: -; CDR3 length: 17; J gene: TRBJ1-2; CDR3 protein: CAISESNGREGNYGYTF; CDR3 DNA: TGTGCCATCAGTGAGTCGAATGGTCGGGAAGGGAACTATGGCTACACCTTC